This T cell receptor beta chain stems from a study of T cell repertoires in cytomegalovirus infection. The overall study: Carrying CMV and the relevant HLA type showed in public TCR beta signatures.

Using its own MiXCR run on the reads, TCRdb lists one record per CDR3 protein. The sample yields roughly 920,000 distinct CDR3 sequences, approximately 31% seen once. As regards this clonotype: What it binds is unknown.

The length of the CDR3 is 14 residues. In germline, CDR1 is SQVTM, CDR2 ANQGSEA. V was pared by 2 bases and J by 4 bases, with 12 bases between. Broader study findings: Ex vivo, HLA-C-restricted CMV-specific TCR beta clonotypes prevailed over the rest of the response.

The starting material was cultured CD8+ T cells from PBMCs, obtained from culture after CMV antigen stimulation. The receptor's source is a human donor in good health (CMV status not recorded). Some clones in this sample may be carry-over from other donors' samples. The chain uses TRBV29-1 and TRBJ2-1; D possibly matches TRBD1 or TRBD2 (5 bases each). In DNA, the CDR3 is TGCAGCGTTGAATTTGTGGGGGTTTACAATGAGCAGTTCTTC. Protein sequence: CSVEFVGVYNEQFF.